These T cell receptor beta chains were read from a single sample in a study of OX40 agonist ivuxolimab in advanced cancers. Clones were read by immunoSEQ multiplex PCR, and TCRdb kept only the in-frame ones, dropping some. The sample carries roughly 110,000 clones, more than 85% recorded once. Sequenced material: CD4+ or CD8+ T cells sorted from blood, taken in a trial of the OX40 agonist ivuxolimab. The receptors derive from an adult with an advanced solid tumor such as melanoma, head and neck, liver or kidney cancer. Each CDR3 is given with its conserved first and last residue. D genes are given only for firm matches. Clone size appears in some rows only: once, few, many, or a class for an expanded clone.

v_call	clone_size	d_call	j_call	cdr3_nt	cdr3_aa
TRBV27	.	.	TRBJ1-5	TGTGCCAGCAGTTTGGGGGGTGGGCAGCCCCAGCATTTT	CASSLGGGQPQHF
TRBV5-6	once	.	TRBJ1-3	TGTGCCAGCAGATCATTCGGGGGGCCTACTGGAAACACCATATATTTT	CASRSFGGPTGNTIYF
TRBV28	.	.	TRBJ1-3	TGTGCCAGCGGCCCCCTGAGAAACACCATATATTTT	CASGPLRNTIYF
TRBV6-5	.	.	TRBJ1-1	TGTGCCAGCAGCTTTACCACAGGCACTGAAGCTTTCTTT	CASSFTTGTEAFF
TRBV7-2	.	TRBD2	TRBJ2-6	TGTGCCAGCAGCTTTTTCCTAGCGGGTGCTGGGGCCAACGTCCTGACTTTC	CASSFFLAGAGANVLTF
TRBV19	.	.	TRBJ2-1	TGTGCCAGTAGTACCTCACTCGGGAGCTCCTACAATGAGCAGTTCTTC	CASSTSLGSSYNEQFF
TRBV28	.	TRBD1	TRBJ1-4	TGTGCCAGCAGTTTATCGCACAGGGGGCAGGAAAAACTGTTTTTT	CASSLSHRGQEKLFF
TRBV19	.	.	TRBJ2-2	TGTGCCAGTAGGATAGGTAGGGCTTCTGGCGGGGAGCTGTTTTTT	CASRIGRASGGELFF
TRBV28	.	TRBD1	TRBJ2-1	TGTGCCAGCAGTTTAACACCGGGACAGGGCCATGAGCAGTTCTTC	CASSLTPGQGHEQFF
TRBV28	.	.	TRBJ2-7	TGTGCCGGTCAATCCGGGGCCGGGAGCTCCTACGAGCAGTACTTC	CAGQSGAGSSYEQYF